The next 25 T cell receptor beta chains were all read from a single sample in a study of CD8 T cells in ankylosing spondylitis. TCRdb ran MiXCR on the 5' RACE reads and lists one entry per CDR3 protein. Here the sample spans 180,000 or so distinct CDR3 sequences, more than 9% being singletons. Input material: blood, either unsorted or a sorted T cell fraction (not recorded which). The source is a male donor with ankylosing spondylitis or in good health (not recorded which).

Many counts were recorded for this clonotype. The rearrangement links TRBV12-3 or TRBV12-4 to TRBJ1-5; unclear D gene. Trimming stripped 3 bases from V and 5 bases from J, with 8 bases between. This CDR3 region has 13 residues. The CDR3 DNA reads TGTGCCAGCAGTTTTAACAGCGATCAGCCCCAGCATTTT. It encodes CASSFNSDQPQHF.

Comment on this clonotype: A read error may explain this, as a much larger clone is one base away. V gene TRBV6-1 combines with J gene TRBJ1-4; 9 positions match TRBD1. Germline values: CDR1 MNHNS, CDR2 SASEGT. This CDR3 region has 14 residues. The CDR3 is CAGSRDRGGEKLFF. CDR3 DNA sequence: TGTGCCGGCAGCAGAGACAGGGGGGGGGAAAAACTGTTTTTT.

This clonotype has ten or more counts. The chain recombines TRBV7-6 with TRBJ2-3; 10 nucleotides match TRBD2. The germline CDR1 and CDR2 sequences are SGHVS and FNYEAQ. This CDR3 comprises 15 residues. V trimming: 5 bases; J trimming: 6 bases; junction bases outside the gene matches: 8. CDR3 loop: CASSPSGGAMDTQYF. The CDR3 nucleotides are TGTGCCAGCAGCCCCAGCGGGGGGGCCATGGATACGCAGTATTTT.

This clonotype was recorded at least ten times. V usage is TRBV5-1 and J usage is TRBJ2-1, with D perhaps TRBD2 (5 bases). CDR3 length equals 12 residues. In germline, CDR1 is SGHRS, CDR2 YFSETQ. V lost 4 bases and J lost 9, with 11 bases in between. Here the CDR3 reads CASSPQAGEQFF. CDR3 nucleotide sequence: TGCGCCAGCAGCCCGCAGGCGGGTGAGCAGTTCTTC.

The sample holds many counts of this clonotype. V and J are TRBV15 and TRBJ2-7; D perhaps matches TRBD2 (6 bases). The V end was cut by 1 base, the J end by 0 bases, with 10 bases between. Germline V CDR1 and CDR2: LNHNV, YYDKDF (reference sequence). The CDR3 totals 15 residues. The CDR3 protein is CATSRVRENSYEQYF. As DNA, the CDR3 is TGTGCCACCAGCAGAGTTCGGGAGAACTCCTACGAGCAGTACTTC.

This clonotype was seen many times. The chain joins TRBV12-3 or TRBV12-4 to TRBJ1-5; D is undetermined. This CDR3 spans 13 amino acids. The ends were cut back, 5 bases at V and 7 bases at J, with 12 bases in the middle. CDR3: CASSRTATQPQHF. The CDR3 nucleotides are TGTGCCAGCAGTCGGACTGCTACCCAGCCCCAGCATTTT.

V is TRBV12-3 or TRBV12-4 and J is TRBJ2-6; D not certain. There are 14 residues in the CDR3. The V and J ends lost 7 bases and 0 bases respectively, with 7 bases between them. The CDR3 region has the DNA TGTGCCAGCACCCGAGGCTCTGGGGCCAACGTCCTGACTTTC. It yields the protein CASTRGSGANVLTF.

In this sample, this clonotype turned up many times. The rearrangement joins TRBV29-1 to TRBJ1-1; no clear D. V lost 7 bases and J 1 base, leaving 16 bases between the germline ends. CDR1 is SQVTM, CDR2 ANQGSEA, per germline. This CDR3 spans 14 amino acids. The CDR3 nucleotides are TGCAGCGGGGCCACCCTCAGAGGGAACACTGAAGCTTTCTTT. This codes for CSGATLRGNTEAFF.

This clonotype was recorded at least ten times. The chain links TRBV4-3 to TRBJ2-5, with 8 positions matching TRBD2. V lost 0 bases to trimming and J lost 4 bases; unmatched junction nucleotides: 7. The CDR3 sequence is 16 residues long. CDR1 and CDR2 (germline): LGHNA, YSLEER. The CDR3 protein is CASSQEERGNGETQYF. For the CDR3, the DNA is TGCGCCAGCAGCCAAGAGGAGCGGGGGAACGGAGAGACCCAGTACTTC.

V usage is TRBV9 and J usage is TRBJ2-1, with TRBD2 matching over 8 bases. This CDR3 is built from 15 residues. J lost 5 bases, V lost 0 bases, and 4 bases had no gene match. CDR1 is SGDLS and CDR2 is YYNGEE in the germline V gene. The DNA for the CDR3 is TGTGCCAGCAGCGTAGTATCTAGCGGGCACAATGAGCAGTTCTTC. Its translation is CASSVVSSGHNEQFF.

This clonotype was detected a few times. CDR3 residues: CASSAHRQGQETQYF. The CDR3 nucleotides are TGCGCCAGCAGCGCCCATCGACAGGGTCAAGAGACCCAGTACTTC. The rearrangement joins TRBV10-2 to TRBJ2-5; 7 bases are a match to TRBD1. Trimming removed 6 bases from V and 2 bases from J; junction bases left unmatched: 9. The CDR3 is 15 residues long. Germline V lookup: CDR1 WSHSY, CDR2 SAAADI.

This clonotype was seen more than once but under ten times. The chain recombines TRBV3-1 with TRBJ2-3; D is undetermined. The CDR3 spans 16 residues. The V gene's germline CDR1 is LGHDT and CDR2 YNNKEL (reference sequence). The germline V and J ends were trimmed by 1 base and 9 bases, with 20 bases remaining between them. This chain's CDR3 is CASSQAKVPRSETQYF. The CDR3 DNA is TGTGCCAGCAGCCAAGCAAAGGTCCCTAGGTCGGAGACGCAGTATTTT.

This clonotype has ten or more counts. V is TRBV29-1 and J is TRBJ2-5, with 9 bases fitting TRBD2. J gave up 3 bases and V 1 base, and 3 bases lay outside the gene matches. The CDR3 spans 14 residues. The germline gives CDR1 SQVTM, CDR2 ANQGSEA. For the CDR3, the DNA is TGCAGCGTTGAAGGGCTAGCGGGGAAAGAGACCCAGTACTTC. Translated, it gives CSVEGLAGKETQYF.

This clonotype has only a few counts. The chain employs TRBV7-2 and TRBJ1-5; D gene unclear. Trimming left V 3 bases short and J 1 base short, with 7 bases between. From germline, CDR1 is SGHTA and CDR2 FQGNSA. The CDR3 sequence is 14 residues long. The CDR3 reads CASSLDDSNQPQHF. As DNA, the CDR3 is TGTGCCAGCAGCTTGGACGACAGCAATCAGCCCCAGCATTTT.

The chain recombines TRBV25-1 with TRBJ2-5; D is uncertain. Per germline, CDR1 MGHDK and CDR2 SYGVNS. V dropped 1 base and J dropped 0 bases, with 12 bases sitting between them. The CDR3 totals 16 residues. The CDR3 here is CASSELLYGHQETQYF. The CDR3 bases are TGTGCCAGCAGTGAATTGTTATACGGACACCAAGAGACCCAGTACTTC.

This clonotype turned up a few times. This rearrangement joins TRBV10-2 to TRBJ2-7, with 10 bases lining up with TRBD1. The trim removed 6 bases at V and 7 bases at J, leaving 9 bases unmatched. The length of the CDR3 is 14 residues. Germline values: CDR1 WSHSY, CDR2 SAAADI. The CDR3 bases are TGCGCCAGCAGACTTGACAGGGGGCCGGATGAGCAGTACTTC. Protein: CASRLDRGPDEQYF.

This clonotype was seen a single time. The junction shows a germline mismatch at one end, possibly a read error. The rearrangement uses TRBV2 and TRBJ2-1; 7 bases map to TRBD2. Germline V gives CDR1 SNHLY, CDR2 FYNNEI. The CDR3 extends over 15 amino acids. The CDR3 here is CVSSGQTSLENEQFF. For the CDR3, the DNA is TGTGTCAGCAGTGGGCAGACTAGCCTCGAAAATGAGCAGTTCTTC.

This clonotype was counted ten times or more. The chain couples TRBV4-3 to TRBJ2-3, with 13 positions matching TRBD2. J was trimmed by 2 bases and V by 4 bases; bases with no gene match: 3. The CDR3 runs 16 residues. The germline V gene has CDR1 LGHNA and CDR2 YSLEER. CDR3 DNA sequence: TGCGCCAGCAGCCCGGGACTAGCGGGGTTCACAGATACGCAGTATTTT. Protein product: CASSPGLAGFTDTQYF.

A few counts support this clonotype. The chain combines TRBV12-3 or TRBV12-4 with TRBJ2-1; unclear D gene. The CDR3 runs 13 residues. V dropped 6 bases and J dropped 9 bases, with 15 bases sitting between them. CDR3 in DNA: TGTGCCAGCAGCACTTCCTCCGTGGGTGAGCAGTTCTTC. Translated, it gives CASSTSSVGEQFF.

This clonotype was found a few times. The chain employs TRBV6-1 and TRBJ1-4, with 10 bases matching TRBD1. Germline CDR1 is MNHNS and CDR2 is SASEGT. The CDR3 length is 15 residues. The ends lost 6 bases at V and 7 bases at J; junction bases unmatched: 8. The CDR3 nucleotides are TGTGCCAGCAGGTTCGACAGGGGGCCGGGTGAAAAACTGTTTTTT. It yields the protein CASRFDRGPGEKLFF.

This clonotype was detected ten times or more. CDR3 region: CASSPHYEQYF. Written as DNA, the CDR3 is TGTGCCAGCAGCCCCCATTACGAGCAGTACTTC. The chain links TRBV28 to TRBJ2-7; D call uncertain. Germline V lookup: CDR1 MDHEN, CDR2 SYDVKM. The CDR3 extends over 11 amino acids. Trimming left V 6 bases short and J 4 bases short, with 7 bases between.

Of note for this clonotype: A read error is possible here, since a much larger clone lies one base away. The chain combines TRBV6-5 with TRBJ1-2; the D is unclear. The V end lost 0 bases, the J end lost 10 bases, and 6 bases lay between the germline ends. The CDR3 sequence is 11 residues long. Germline assignment: CDR1 MNHEY and CDR2 SVGAGI. The DNA of the CDR3 is TGTGCCAGCAGTTACTCCGGGGTCTACACCTTC. This sequence encodes CASSYSGVYTF.

The chain has TRBV7-9 and TRBJ2-5; D perhaps matches TRBD1 (5 bases). V lost 5 bases, J lost 1 base, and 17 bases lay in between. The CDR3 covers 16 residues. Germline V gene lookup returns CDR1 SEHNR and CDR2 FQNEAQ (reference sequence). CDR3 protein: CASSPEGVSLQETQYF. The CDR3 nucleotides are TGTGCCAGCAGCCCCGAAGGGGTCAGTCTCCAAGAGACCCAGTACTTC.

This clonotype was seen ten or more times. V gene TRBV7-2 combines with J gene TRBJ2-4; TRBD2 matches 15 bases. Germline V gene data show CDR1 as SGHTA and CDR2 as FQGNSA. The V and J ends lost 4 bases and 8 bases, in that order; junction bases with no gene match: 9. The CDR3 contains 17 residues. In nucleotides, the CDR3 is TGTGCCAGCAGCTCAGGACTAGCGGGGGGGCTAGGAGACATTCAGTACTTC. This translates into CASSSGLAGGLGDIQYF.

This clonotype was picked up many times. The genes are TRBV6-1 and TRBJ2-1, with TRBD2 matching 10 bases. The CDR3 spans 14 residues. CDR1 is MNHNS and CDR2 is SASEGT in the germline V gene. The trim removed 5 bases at V and 4 bases at J, leaving 2 bases unmatched. The CDR3 sequence is CASSPSGGYNEQFF. For the CDR3, the DNA is TGTGCCAGCAGTCCTAGCGGGGGTTACAATGAGCAGTTCTTC.